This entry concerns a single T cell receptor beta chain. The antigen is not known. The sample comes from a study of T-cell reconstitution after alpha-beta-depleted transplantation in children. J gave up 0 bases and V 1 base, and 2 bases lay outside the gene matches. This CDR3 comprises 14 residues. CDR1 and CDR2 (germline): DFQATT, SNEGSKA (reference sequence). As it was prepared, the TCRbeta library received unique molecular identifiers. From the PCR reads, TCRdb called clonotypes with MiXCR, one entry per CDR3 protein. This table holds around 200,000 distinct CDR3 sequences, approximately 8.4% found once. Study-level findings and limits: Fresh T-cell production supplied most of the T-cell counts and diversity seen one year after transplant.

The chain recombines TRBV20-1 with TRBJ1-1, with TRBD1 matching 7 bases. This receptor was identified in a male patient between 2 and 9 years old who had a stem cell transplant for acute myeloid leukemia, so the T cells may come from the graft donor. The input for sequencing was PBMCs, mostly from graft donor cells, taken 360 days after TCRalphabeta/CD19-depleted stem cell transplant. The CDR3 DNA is TGCAGTGCTAGAGCAGGGGGAGTGAACACTGAAGCTTTCTTT. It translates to CSARAGGVNTEAFF.